These 9 T cell receptor beta chains came from one sample sequenced in a study of shared clonotypes between healthy human individuals. Only in-frame clones appear in the TCRdb table, and some are missing; sequencing was by immunoSEQ multiplex PCR. In the table there are more than 2 million clones, 85% to 95% of which are singletons. CD8 cells regarded as naive lacked CD45RO, were positively chosen for CCR7, and omitted terminally differentiated effector memory CD45RA+ cells. Sequencing was carried out using naive CD8+ T cells sorted from blood. The origin of the receptors is a man younger than 35 in good health.

V gene TRBV7-6 combines with J gene TRBJ2-7; D gene uncertain. Trimming removed 1 base at V and 4 bases at J, with 14 bases between. This CDR3 is 15 amino acids long. In germline, CDR1 is SGHVS, CDR2 FNYEAQ. The CDR3 reads CASSLDSRPPYEQYF. Written as DNA, the CDR3 is TGTGCCAGCAGCTTAGATTCCAGGCCTCCTTACGAGCAGTACTTC. The entire variable domain, with the rest obtained from reference TRBV7-6 and TRBJ2-7, is as follows: GAGVSQSPRYKVTKRGQDVALRCDPISGHVSLYWYRQALGQGPEFLTYFNYEAQQDKSGLPNDRFSAERPEGSISTLTIQRTEQRDSAMYRCASSLDSRPPYEQYFGPGTRLTVT.

V usage is TRBV9 and J usage is TRBJ2-7; 14 bases map to TRBD2. Germline CDR1 reads SGDLS; CDR2 reads YYNGEE. The CDR3 is 15 residues long. V shed 4 bases and J 4 bases; nucleotides not matched to a gene: 4. The CDR3 here is CASSIGTSGGYEQYF. Here the CDR3 DNA reads TGTGCCAGCAGCATCGGGACTAGCGGGGGTTACGAGCAGTACTTC.

Turning to this clone: The same CDR3 also results from other DNA sequences found in this sample. The chain uses TRBV6-5 and TRBJ2-7; no reliable D call. In germline, CDR1 is MNHEY, CDR2 SVGAGI. The length of the CDR3 is 13 residues. Trimming left V 2 bases short and J 0 bases short, with 5 bases between. CDR3 loop: CASSYPNSYEQYF. CDR3 coding DNA: TGTGCCAGCAGTTACCCGAACTCCTACGAGCAGTACTTC.

The chain joins TRBV29-1 to TRBJ2-7; D not certain. CDR1 SQVTM and CDR2 ANQGSEA come from the germline V gene. The CDR3 has 13 residues. Trimming pared 1 base from V and 1 base from J, leaving 8 bases between. The DNA of the CDR3 is TGCAGCGTTGAAGGGCTAGGGTCCTACGAGCAGTACTTC. Amino acid sequence: CSVEGLGSYEQYF.

A remark on this clone: Other DNA sequences within the sample encode an identical CDR3. This rearrangement joins TRBV9 to TRBJ2-7; 10 bases are shared with TRBD2. J gave up 3 bases and V 0 bases, and 3 bases lay outside the gene matches. There are 15 residues in the CDR3. The germline V gene has CDR1 SGDLS and CDR2 YYNGEE. The CDR3 loop reads CASSVGTSGIYEQYF. The DNA for the CDR3 is TGTGCCAGCAGCGTAGGGACTAGCGGAATCTACGAGCAGTACTTC.

The chain has TRBV12-5 and TRBJ2-3, with D unresolved. Germline V CDR1 and CDR2: LGHNT, FRNRAP. V lost 7 bases and J 0 bases, leaving 2 bases between the germline ends. There are 11 residues in the CDR3. The CDR3 is CASASTDTQYF. Written as DNA, the CDR3 is TGTGCTAGTGCCAGCACAGATACGCAGTATTTT.

This chain uses TRBV9 with TRBJ2-7, with 10 nucleotides matching TRBD2. This CDR3 has 14 amino acids. V shed 3 bases and J 1 base; nucleotides not matched to a gene: 1. Per germline, CDR1 SGDLS and CDR2 YYNGEE. CDR3 coding DNA: TGTGCCAGCAGCGGTAGCGGGGGGTCCTACGAGCAGTACTTC. Its translation is CASSGSGGSYEQYF.

The chain's CDR3 is CASSLVSGRDNEQFF. The CDR3 nucleotides read TGTGCCAGCAGCTTAGTAAGCGGGAGGGACAATGAGCAGTTCTTC. The J gene is TRBJ2-1, the V gene TRBV7-9; 10 positions agree with TRBD2. This CDR3 has 15 residues. CDR1 is SEHNR and CDR2 is FQNEAQ in the germline V gene (reference sequence). V was clipped by 1 base and J by 5 bases; unmatched bases: 2.

The chain carries TRBV29-1 and TRBJ2-3, with 7 bases lining up with TRBD1. With 3 bases clipped from V and 2 bases from J, the junction kept 14 bases outside the gene matches. This CDR3 spans 17 amino acids. The germline V gene has CDR1 SQVTM and CDR2 ANQGSEA. The CDR3 DNA follows: TGCAGCGTTGATCGGGAAGTCGACAGGGTGGTCACAGATACGCAGTATTTT. Amino acids: CSVDREVDRVVTDTQYF.